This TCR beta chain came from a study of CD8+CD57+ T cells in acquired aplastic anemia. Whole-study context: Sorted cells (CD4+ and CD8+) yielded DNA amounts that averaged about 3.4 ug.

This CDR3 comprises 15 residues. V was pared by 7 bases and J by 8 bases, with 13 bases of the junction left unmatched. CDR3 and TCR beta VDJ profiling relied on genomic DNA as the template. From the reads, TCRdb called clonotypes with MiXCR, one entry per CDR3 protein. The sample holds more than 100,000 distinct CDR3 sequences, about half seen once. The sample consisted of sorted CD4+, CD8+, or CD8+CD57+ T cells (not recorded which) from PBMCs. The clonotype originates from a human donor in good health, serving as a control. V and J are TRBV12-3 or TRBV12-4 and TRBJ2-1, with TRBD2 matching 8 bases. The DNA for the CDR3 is TGTGCCAGCACTGTTAGTGGGACGGGGGGGGATGAGCAGTTCTTC. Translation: CASTVSGTGGDEQFF.